The 8 T cell receptor beta chains listed next were all sequenced from one sample in a study of post-analysis software for immune sequencing data. Libraries were made from TCR beta cDNA, and they carried unique molecular identifiers. TCRdb recomputed calls from the PCR reads with MiXCR, one row per CDR3 protein. The sample yields about 430,000 distinct CDR3 sequences, approximately 39% seen once. Study findings and constraints: Elevated frequency relative to controls characterized four or five TRBV segments in patients, TRBV5-6, TRBV5-1 and TRBV20-1 among them.

Their target antigens are unknown. Source material: blood. These receptors were collected from a girl aged 2-10 years with multiple sclerosis.

The chain carries TRBV11-2 and TRBJ2-5, with 14 bases that match TRBD2. The trim removed 5 bases at V and 5 bases at J, leaving 7 bases unmatched. The CDR3 covers 16 residues. Germline lookup yields CDR1 SGHAT and CDR2 FQNNGV. The CDR3 bases are TGTGCCAGCAGCATGCCGGGACTAGCGGGAGTTGAGACCCAGTACTTC. Protein product: CASSMPGLAGVETQYF.

The chain combines TRBV12-3 or TRBV12-4 with TRBJ2-7; D is possibly TRBD2 (6 bases). The V end lost 1 base, the J end lost 4 bases, and 14 bases lay between the germline ends. The CDR3 runs to 15 residues. CDR3 in amino acids: CASSLGPGRRYEQYF. As DNA, the CDR3 is TGTGCCAGCAGTTTAGGCCCAGGGAGGAGGTACGAGCAGTACTTC.

This clonotype occurred a few times. Here the CDR3 DNA reads TGTGCCAGCAGCCGGGGAGGGAGGGCTCCCCAAGAGACCCAGTACTTC. Its translation is CASSRGGRAPQETQYF. The chain is built from TRBV5-6 and TRBJ2-5; 7 bases agree with TRBD2. The CDR3 runs to 16 residues. Germline V lookup: CDR1 SGHDT, CDR2 YYEEEE. V lost 4 bases to trimming and J lost 1 base; unmatched junction nucleotides: 10.

This clonotype was detected a few times. The rearrangement links TRBV5-1 to TRBJ2-5; 7 bases match TRBD1. This CDR3 is built from 15 residues. Germline trimming cut 0 bases from V and 2 bases from J; bases unmatched to any gene: 4. The V gene's germline CDR1 is SGHRS and CDR2 YFSETQ. CDR3 protein: CASSLVGTDQETQYF. As DNA, the CDR3 is TGCGCCAGCAGCTTGGTAGGGACAGATCAAGAGACCCAGTACTTC.

This clonotype was observed a few times. The genes are TRBV3-1 and TRBJ2-5; 9 nucleotides match TRBD1. The V gene's germline CDR1 is LGHDT and CDR2 YNNKEL (reference sequence). The V segment lost 0 bases and the J segment 0 bases; nucleotides outside the gene matches: 8. The CDR3 is made up of 18 amino acids. CDR3 amino acids: CASSQDRFGQGYQETQYF. For the CDR3, the DNA is TGTGCCAGCAGCCAAGATCGCTTCGGACAGGGGTACCAAGAGACCCAGTACTTC.

The rearrangement uses TRBV28 and TRBJ2-7; 11 bases agree with TRBD1. Germline V gene data show CDR1 as MDHEN and CDR2 as SYDVKM. Trimming at V came to 4 bases and at J to 0 bases, leaving 5 bases not matched to a gene. This CDR3 is 16 amino acids long. CDR3 loop: CASSSPGTGGSYEQYF. The CDR3 DNA sequence: TGTGCCAGCAGTTCCCCCGGGACAGGGGGCTCCTACGAGCAGTACTTC.

With respect to this clonotype: A much bigger clone sits one base away, suggesting this may be a read error. V usage is TRBV29-1 and J usage is TRBJ1-2; D perhaps matches TRBD1 (5 bases). V was clipped by 2 bases and J by 5 bases, with 15 bases between them. This CDR3 is 14 amino acids long. From germline, CDR1 is SQVTM and CDR2 ANQGSEA. The CDR3 reads CSVELGGRRYGYTF. The DNA for the CDR3 is TGCAGCGTTGAATTGGGGGGAAGGAGGTATGGCTACACCTTC.

The chain employs TRBV5-1 and TRBJ2-4, with D uncertain. Near its end, the DNA agrees better with TRBJ2-7, so the J call may be wrong. This CDR3 region has 14 residues. The germline V gene has CDR1 SGHRS and CDR2 YFSETQ. The CDR3 DNA sequence: TGCGCCAGCAGCTCGAGACGGGCTAATTACGAGCAGTACTTC. It is translated as CASSSRRANYEQYF.